The text below deals with one T cell receptor (beta chain). Its specificity is not known. The sample comes from a study of T cells in localized non-small cell lung cancer. Broader study findings: A median roughly 57 of the top 100 tumor clones appeared in adjacent lung. Analysis by sequencing included only one tumor region, so heterogeneity remains possible. Uninvolved adjacent lung showed higher T cell clonality than tumor.

The CDR3 sequence is 14 residues long. V was cut by 1 base and J by 3 bases, with 9 bases left in between. Looked up from germline, CDR1 is KGHSH and CDR2 is LQKENI. TCRdb's copy holds only in-frame clones and misses some; the assay was immunoSEQ multiplex PCR. Of tens of thousands of clones in the sample, about 88% were seen once. This receptor was identified in a male donor at least 60 years old with stage I lung adenocarcinoma. The source was peripheral blood, collected before any cancer treatment. J is TRBJ1-1 and V is TRBV18, with TRBD1 as a possible D gene (6 bases). Here the CDR3 reads CASSPQGGYTEAFF. CDR3 DNA: TGTGCCAGCTCACCACAGGGGGGATACACTGAAGCTTTCTTT. The whole variable domain, filled in from reference TRBV18 and TRBJ1-1, reads NAGVMQNPRHLVRRRGQEARLRCSPMKGHSHVYWYRQLPEEGLKFMVYLQKENIIDESGMPKERFSAEFPKEGPSILRIQQVVRGDSAAYFCASSPQGGYTEAFFGQGTRLTVV.